Presented here are 4 T cell receptor beta chains from one specimen sequenced in a study of blood T cell repertoires in COVID-19. Sequenced by immunoSEQ multiplex PCR; TCRdb stores in-frame clones only, minus some. The table has roughly 120,000 clones, 85% to 90% seen once; the top ten hold around 30%. Material for sequencing was peripheral blood. These receptors originate from a man in his sixties or seventies with active or convalescent COVID-19.

The rearrangement joins TRBV24-1 to TRBJ2-5, with TRBD1 matching 7 bases. In germline, CDR1 is KGHDR, CDR2 SFDVKD. The CDR3 covers 12 residues. The junction had 1 base not matched to a gene; V was cut back by 3 bases and J by 7 bases. The CDR3 nucleotides read TGTGCCACCAGTGATCGACAGGGGACCCAGTACTTC. This codes for CATSDRQGTQYF.

This chain uses TRBV28 with TRBJ2-5; maybe TRBD2 (6 bases). Between the trimmed V and J ends, which lost 4 bases and 3 bases, there was a span of 18 bases. The CDR3 totals 16 residues. From germline, CDR1 is MDHEN and CDR2 SYDVKM. CDR3 nucleotides: TGTGCCAGCAGTTCCACTTACCAGCGGGCGGAAGAGACCCAGTACTTC. This encodes CASSSTYQRAEETQYF.

The chain is built from TRBV28 and TRBJ1-5; D is ambiguous. This CDR3 has 13 residues. Trimming took 5 bases from V and 2 from J, leaving 7 bases between them. The germline V gene encodes CDR1 MDHEN and CDR2 SYDVKM. The CDR3 spells CASSKSGNQPQHF. CDR3 nucleotides: TGTGCCAGCAGTAAGTCAGGCAATCAGCCCCAGCATTTT.

This chain connects TRBV6-5 to TRBJ2-6; D perhaps matches TRBD2 (6 bases). The CDR3 has 14 amino acids. Germline CDR1 MNHEY, CDR2 SVGAGI. V lost 8 bases and J lost 2, with 10 bases in between. This CDR3 is CASLGGTGANVLTF. In DNA form, the CDR3 reads TGTGCCAGCCTCGGGGGAACTGGGGCCAACGTCCTGACTTTC.